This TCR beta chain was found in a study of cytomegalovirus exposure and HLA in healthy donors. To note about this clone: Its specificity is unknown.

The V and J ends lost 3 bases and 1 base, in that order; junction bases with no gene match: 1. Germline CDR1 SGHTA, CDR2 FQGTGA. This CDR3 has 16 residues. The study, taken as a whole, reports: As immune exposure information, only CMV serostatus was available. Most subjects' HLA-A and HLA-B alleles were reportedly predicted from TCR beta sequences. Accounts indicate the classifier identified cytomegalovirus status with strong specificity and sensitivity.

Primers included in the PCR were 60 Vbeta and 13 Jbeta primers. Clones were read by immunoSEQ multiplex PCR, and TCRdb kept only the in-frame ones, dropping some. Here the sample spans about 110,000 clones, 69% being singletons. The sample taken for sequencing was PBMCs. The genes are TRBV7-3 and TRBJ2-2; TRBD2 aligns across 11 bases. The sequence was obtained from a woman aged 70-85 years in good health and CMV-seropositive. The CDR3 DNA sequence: TGTGCCAGCAGCTTGACTAGCGGGGTGAACACCGGGGAGCTGTTTTTT. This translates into CASSLTSGVNTGELFF.